These T cell receptor beta chains were read from a single sample in a study of blood T cells in healthy people across ages. TCRdb analysed the 5' RACE reads with MiXCR anew, one entry per CDR3 protein. The data show over 1,200,000 distinct CDR3 sequences, with around 55% seen just once and 6.5% to 8% held by the top ten. Sequencing was performed on blood. The receptors were sampled from a young man in good health. The CDR3 runs from the conserved cysteine through the conserved F or W. D genes are given only for firm matches. A row's size may be missing; if present it is once, few, many or a size class.

j_gene	abundance	v_gene	d_gene	len	CDR3aa	CDR3nt
TRBJ1-5	NA	TRBV6-2/TRBV6-3	NA	14	CASSYGAVGQPQHF	TGTGCCAGCAGTTACGGGGCAGTTGGTCAGCCCCAGCATTTT
TRBJ2-3	NA	TRBV5-1	TRBD1	18	CASSFPGTDFSDTDTQYF	TGCGCCAGCAGCTTTCCCGGGACAGACTTTTCCGACACAGATACGCAGTATTTT
TRBJ2-7	NA	TRBV20-1	NA	15	CSARAFRDIIYEQYF	TGCAGTGCTAGAGCTTTCCGGGACATAATCTACGAGCAGTACTTC
TRBJ2-7	NA	TRBV7-8	TRBD1	15	CASSARGSSYNEQYF	TGTGCCAGCAGTGCCAGGGGGAGCTCCTACAATGAGCAGTACTTC
TRBJ1-1	once	TRBV5-8	NA	15	CASSLRRHPNTEAFF	TGTGCCAGCAGCCTGAGGAGACACCCCAACACTGAAGCTTTCTTT
TRBJ1-2	NA	TRBV12-3/TRBV12-4	TRBD1	15	CASSLAGTGSHGYTF	TGTGCCAGCAGTTTAGCCGGGACAGGCAGTCATGGCTACACCTTC
TRBJ2-7	few	TRBV12-3/TRBV12-4	NA	17	CASSPRGRDVSSYEQYF	TGTGCCAGCAGCCCGAGGGGCCGGGACGTAAGCTCCTACGAGCAGTACTTC
TRBJ2-3	few	TRBV5-1	TRBD1	16	CASSLQGNPSTDTQYF	TGCGCCAGCAGCCTACAGGGGAATCCTAGCACAGATACGCAGTATTTT
TRBJ2-5	NA	TRBV4-1	NA	14	CASSQAPAGETQYF	TGCGCCAGCAGCCAAGCCCCGGCGGGGGAGACCCAGTACTTC
TRBJ1-2	few	TRBV12-3/TRBV12-4	TRBD1	14	CASSRVQGFNGYTF	TGTGCCAGCAGTCGGGTACAGGGGTTCAACGGCTACACCTTC
TRBJ2-1	NA	TRBV12-3/TRBV12-4	NA	12	CASRTDPNEQFF	TGTGCCAGCCGGACAGACCCCAATGAGCAGTTCTTC
TRBJ2-2	NA	TRBV12-3/TRBV12-4	NA	15	CASSLQGYNTGELFF	TGTGCCAGCAGTTTACAGGGGTATAACACCGGGGAGCTGTTTTTT
TRBJ2-5	NA	TRBV5-1	NA	12	CASSFPPETQYF	TGCGCCAGCAGCTTCCCACCGGAGACCCAGTACTTC
TRBJ2-3	NA	TRBV12-3/TRBV12-4	TRBD2	16	CASSPLAGVLTDTQYF	TGTGCCAGCAGTCCGTTAGCGGGAGTTTTAACAGATACGCAGTATTTT
TRBJ1-2	few	TRBV6-5	NA	14	CASSYSTYNYGYTF	TGTGCCAGCAGTTACTCTACTTACAACTATGGCTACACCTTC
TRBJ1-4	NA	TRBV20-1	NA	14	CSAGDNLGGEKLFF	TGCAGTGCTGGAGACAACCTAGGGGGTGAAAAACTGTTTTTT
TRBJ2-1	NA	TRBV20-1	NA	10	CKVGDNEQFF	TGCAAGGTCGGGGACAATGAGCAGTTCTTC
TRBJ2-1	NA	TRBV14	NA	13	CASNEEINNEQFF	TGTGCCAGCAACGAAGAGATAAACAATGAGCAGTTCTTC
TRBJ2-5	NA	TRBV9	TRBD1	16	CASSAGGDHGQETQYF	TGTGCCAGCAGCGCAGGGGGAGACCATGGACAAGAGACCCAGTACTTC
TRBJ1-2	NA	TRBV5-1	NA	13	CASSLEDGYGYTF	TGCGCCAGCAGCCTGGAGGACGGCTATGGCTACACCTTC
TRBJ2-3	NA	TRBV10-3	TRBD2	13	CATFRDYTDTQYF	TGTGCCACCTTCCGGGACTACACAGATACGCAGTATTTT
TRBJ2-1	NA	TRBV20-1	NA	11	CSASPTGWQFF	TGCAGTGCCAGTCCGACGGGGTGGCAGTTCTTC
TRBJ2-7	NA	TRBV29-1	NA	11	CSADGYNEQYF	TGCAGCGCGGACGGTTACAATGAGCAGTACTTC
TRBJ2-3	NA	TRBV5-1	NA	16	CASSGTQGPNTDTQYF	TGCGCCAGCAGCGGAACTCAGGGGCCGAACACAGATACGCAGTATTTT
TRBJ2-7	NA	TRBV20-1	NA	13	CSASNGPLYEQYF	TGCAGTGCTTCTAATGGACCGTTATACGAGCAGTACTTC
TRBJ2-1	NA	TRBV9	TRBD2	15	CASSAYSGRLNEQFF	TGTGCCAGCAGCGCCTATAGCGGGAGGTTAAATGAGCAGTTCTTC
TRBJ1-2	NA	TRBV7-2	NA	14	CASSPDGADTGYTF	TGTGCCAGCAGCCCTGATGGGGCAGATACTGGCTACACCTTC
TRBJ2-4	few	TRBV6-5	NA	15	CASRGGAGAKNIQYF	TGTGCCAGCAGAGGGGGGGCGGGGGCCAAAAACATTCAGTACTTC
TRBJ2-1	few	TRBV12-3/TRBV12-4	TRBD1	13	CASSFRQGDEQFF	TGTGCCAGCAGTTTCCGACAGGGGGATGAGCAGTTCTTC
TRBJ2-4	NA	TRBV9	NA	14	CASSPMGAKNIQYF	TGTGCCAGCAGCCCCATGGGAGCCAAAAACATTCAGTACTTC
TRBJ2-1	NA	TRBV13	NA	16	CASSLAGTRGGNEQFF	TGTGCCAGCAGCTTAGCCGGGACCAGAGGTGGCAATGAGCAGTTCTTC
TRBJ2-7	few	TRBV7-9	NA	13	CASSLESEVEQYF	TGTGCCAGCAGCTTAGAGTCCGAGGTCGAGCAGTACTTC
TRBJ2-3	NA	TRBV30	NA	12	CAWSADSRTQYF	TGTGCCTGGAGCGCCGACTCGCGTACGCAGTATTTT
TRBJ2-2	NA	TRBV7-2	NA	15	CASSLRRPNTGELFF	TGTGCCAGCAGCTTACGGCGGCCGAACACCGGGGAGCTGTTTTTT
TRBJ2-5	few	TRBV4-2	NA	14	CASSHGRSQETQYF	TGTGCCAGCAGCCACGGCAGGTCGCAAGAGACCCAGTACTTC
TRBJ1-4	NA	TRBV4-1	NA	16	CASSPSRVGPNEKLFF	TGCGCCAGCAGCCCGTCTCGAGTTGGTCCTAATGAAAAACTGTTTTTT
TRBJ1-2	few	TRBV27	TRBD1	15	CASSQRTGPVGGYTF	TGTGCCAGCAGCCAAAGGACAGGGCCAGTGGGTGGCTACACCTTC
TRBJ2-1	NA	TRBV12-3/TRBV12-4	TRBD2	16	CASRPKSGVVGNEQFF	TGTGCCAGCAGGCCGAAGAGCGGGGTAGTAGGGAATGAGCAGTTCTTC
TRBJ1-2	NA	TRBV6-5	TRBD1	13	CASSAGQVHGYTF	TGTGCCAGCAGTGCGGGACAGGTACATGGCTACACCTTC
TRBJ2-7	NA	TRBV2	NA	15	CASSEEFQGGYEQYF	TGTGCCAGCAGTGAAGAGTTCCAGGGAGGCTACGAGCAGTACTTC
TRBJ2-5	once	TRBV20-1	NA	13	CSANADATGTQYF	TGCAGTGCTAACGCGGACGCCACTGGGACCCAGTACTTC
TRBJ2-4	NA	TRBV4-1	TRBD1	15	CASSPWTGPKNIQYF	TGCGCCAGCAGCCCCTGGACAGGGCCGAAAAACATTCAGTACTTC
TRBJ1-1	NA	TRBV6-5	TRBD1	16	CASSTLTQGDSGKAFF	TGTGCCAGCAGTACCCTTACACAGGGGGACAGCGGGAAGGCTTTCTTT
TRBJ2-4	NA	TRBV6-2/TRBV6-3	NA	18	CASSNRDFSVLAKNIQYF	TGTGCCAGCAGTAACCGGGACTTCTCAGTTTTAGCCAAAAACATTCAGTACTTC
TRBJ1-4	NA	TRBV6-2/TRBV6-3	NA	14	CASSYLTTGEKLFF	TGTGCCAGCAGTTACCTGACCACGGGTGAAAAACTGTTTTTT
TRBJ2-7	NA	TRBV30	NA	15	CAWRDDPTVSYEQYF	TGTGCCTGGAGGGACGACCCAACGGTCTCCTACGAGCAGTACTTC
TRBJ2-6	NA	TRBV7-2	NA	14	CASSSALGAKVLTF	TGTGCCAGCAGCTCAGCCCTCGGGGCCAAAGTCCTGACTTTC
TRBJ1-1	once	TRBV12-3/TRBV12-4	NA	13	CASSFFKAAEAFF	TGTGCCAGCAGTTTCTTCAAGGCCGCTGAAGCTTTCTTT
TRBJ2-7	NA	TRBV14	TRBD2	14	CASGASGRIYEQYF	TGTGCCAGCGGGGCTAGCGGGAGAATCTACGAGCAGTACTTC
TRBJ2-1	NA	TRBV7-2	TRBD2	16	CASSLEGTSGVREQFF	TGTGCCAGCAGCTTAGAGGGGACTAGCGGGGTTCGAGAGCAGTTCTTC
TRBJ1-2	NA	TRBV15	NA	12	CATQVGNYGYTF	TGTGCCACCCAGGTGGGCAACTATGGCTACACCTTC
TRBJ2-1	NA	TRBV27	TRBD2	17	CASRSTSGGLSYNGQFF	TGTGCCAGCAGATCGACTAGCGGGGGCCTTAGTTACAATGGGCAGTTCTTC
TRBJ2-2	NA	TRBV14	NA	13	CASSQFRGGELFF	TGTGCCAGCAGCCAATTTAGGGGCGGGGAGCTGTTTTTT
TRBJ2-3	NA	TRBV7-6	TRBD2	17	CASSFYSGGAGTDTQYF	TGTGCCAGCAGCTTTTATAGCGGGGGGGCCGGCACAGATACGCAGTATTTT
TRBJ2-1	NA	TRBV25-1	TRBD2	15	CASSDRDYRVDEQFF	TGTGCCAGCAGTGACCGGGACTATCGGGTTGATGAGCAGTTCTTC
TRBJ2-7	NA	TRBV9	NA	15	CASSVDPGSSDEQYF	TGTGCCAGCAGCGTAGATCCGGGGTCTAGCGACGAGCAGTACTTC
TRBJ1-3	NA	TRBV21-1	NA	17	CASSGRLRATQGNTIYF	TGTGCCAGCAGCGGACGCCTCCGGGCCACCCAGGGAAACACCATATATTTT
TRBJ2-1	NA	TRBV6-2/TRBV6-3	NA	16	CASSYFRGAPYNEQFF	TGTGCCAGCAGTTACTTCCGGGGGGCCCCCTACAATGAGCAGTTCTTC
TRBJ2-3	few	TRBV13	NA	13	CASSLKGYNEQYF	TGTGCCAGCAGCTTAAAGGGCTACAATGAGCAGTATTTT